These T cell receptor beta chains were read from a single sample in a study of HIV-infected children after antiretroviral therapy interruption. TCRdb fed the 3' RACE reads into MiXCR, producing one record per CDR3 protein. The sample records about 89,000 distinct CDR3 sequences, less than 7% being singletons. Sequences were derived from CD45RA+ CD4+ T cells from PBMCs, pooled from several time points, sampled from a donor given antiretroviral therapy, either interrupted or continuous. These receptors all come from a pool of human donors with HIV. Each CDR3 is given with its conserved first and last residue. The D gene is left open where the match is weak. Size is stated for part of the rows, as once, few or many counts, or as a class when the clone is expanded.

j_call clone_size d_call v_call cdr3_aa cdr3_nt
TRBJ2-4 few TRBD2 TRBV20-1 CSAPPGGGVAKNIQYF TGCAGTGCCCCTCCGGGGGGTGGGGTAGCCAAAAACATTCAGTACTTC
TRBJ2-1 few - TRBV19 CASSITGTKNNEQFF TGTGCCAGTAGTATAACTGGGACAAAAAACAATGAGCAGTTCTTC
TRBJ2-5 many - TRBV7-6 CASSAHQETQYF TGTGCCAGCAGCGCCCACCAAGAGACCCAGTACTTC
TRBJ2-1 - - TRBV6-6 CASSYLVNEQFF TGTGCCAGCAGTTACCTTGTCAATGAGCAGTTCTTC
TRBJ2-2 many - TRBV10-2 CASRNIGRNTGELFF TGCGCCAGCAGGAACATAGGACGGAACACCGGGGAGCTGTTTTTT
TRBJ2-3 many - TRBV18 CASSPRDDKTTPQYF TGTGCCAGCTCACCACGGGACGATAAGACAACTCCCCAGTATTTT
TRBJ2-2 few - TRBV11-2 CASSQRGLVGAGELFF TGTGCCAGCAGCCAGAGAGGCTTGGTCGGGGCCGGGGAGCTGTTTTTT
TRBJ1-3 many - TRBV25-1 CASSEWGNTIYF TGTGCCAGCAGTGAATGGGGAAACACCATATATTTT
TRBJ1-2 many TRBD1 TRBV29-1 CSIGGGSYYGYTF TGCAGCATTGGAGGGGGCTCGTACTATGGCTACACCTTC
TRBJ2-5 - - TRBV29-1 CSVEDWEQETQYF TGCAGCGTTGAAGATTGGGAGCAAGAGACCCAGTACTTC
TRBJ2-2 many - TRBV20-1 CSARISGLNTGELFF TGCAGTGCTAGAATAAGCGGGTTGAACACCGGGGAGCTGTTTTTT
TRBJ2-1 many - TRBV19 CASSIFTESNNEQFF TGTGCCAGTAGTATATTCACGGAGTCAAACAATGAGCAGTTCTTC
TRBJ2-5 - - TRBV12-3/TRBV12-4 CASSPTGGETQYF TGTGCCAGCAGTCCGACGGGCGGGGAGACCCAGTACTTC
TRBJ1-1 many - TRBV7-9 CASSHAASRGLEAFF TGTGCCAGCAGCCATGCAGCAAGCCGAGGGCTAGAAGCTTTCTTT
TRBJ2-2 many TRBD1 TRBV3-1 CASRPPGTGNTGELFF TGTGCCAGCAGACCACCCGGGACAGGGAACACCGGGGAGCTGTTTTTT
TRBJ1-1 many - TRBV27 CASSFHGRVGEAFF TGTGCCAGCAGTTTCCATGGACGGGTAGGGGAAGCTTTCTTT
TRBJ2-3 many - TRBV4-2 CASSPGVEDTQYF TGTGCCAGCAGCCCTGGGGTTGAGGATACGCAGTATTTT
TRBJ2-7 many TRBD2 TRBV18 CASSPLSSGGPNEQYF TGTGCCAGCTCACCATTGAGTAGCGGGGGGCCGAACGAGCAGTACTTC
TRBJ1-1 few TRBD1 TRBV6-2/TRBV6-3 CASSYGTGPMNTEAFF TGTGCCAGCAGTTACGGGACAGGGCCCATGAACACTGAAGCTTTCTTT
TRBJ2-3 - TRBD1 TRBV20-1 CSASPGGPTDTQYF TGCAGTGCCAGCCCAGGGGGCCCCACAGATACGCAGTATTTT
TRBJ1-5 - TRBD1 TRBV19 CASSIRGQGSNQPQHF TGTGCCAGTAGTATACGGGGACAGGGGAGCAATCAGCCCCAGCATTTT
TRBJ2-2 many - TRBV24-1 CATSRGWTGELFF TGTGCCACGAGCAGGGGATGGACCGGGGAGCTGTTTTTT
TRBJ2-1 many - TRBV20-1 CSARPVGDTFLYEQFF TGCAGTGCTAGACCCGTCGGGGACACCTTTTTGTACGAGCAGTTCTTC
TRBJ2-7 - - TRBV10-3 CAIRVTGAAYEQYF TGTGCCATCAGGGTTACGGGGGCGGCCTACGAGCAGTACTTC
TRBJ2-5 many - TRBV7-8 CASSRFQRGETQYF TGTGCCAGCAGCCGATTTCAGAGGGGAGAGACCCAGTACTTC